These 26 T cell receptor beta chains share one sample of origin, sequenced in a study of cytomegalovirus exposure and HLA in healthy donors. Measured with immunoSEQ multiplex PCR; TCRdb has only the in-frame clones, and not every one. Of 98,000 or so clones listed, almost 96% were seen once; the top ten hold roughly 0.67%. What was sequenced was PBMCs. The source of these receptors is a woman younger than 30 in good health and CMV-seronegative.

CDR3 in DNA: TGTGCCATCAGTGAACCCGGGACAGGGGCAGGAAACACCATATATTTT. This codes for CAISEPGTGAGNTIYF. The chain joins TRBV10-3 to TRBJ1-3, with TRBD1 matching over 10 bases. Trimming took 3 bases from V and 4 from J; bases not matched to a gene: 6. Germline V gene lookup returns CDR1 ENHRY and CDR2 SYGVKD. The CDR3 sequence is 16 residues long.

The chain carries TRBV19 and TRBJ1-1; D is unclear. This CDR3 contains 13 residues. V was shortened by 1 base and J by 4 bases, with 7 bases between the two germline ends. Germline V gene lookup returns CDR1 LNHDA and CDR2 SQIVND (reference sequence). The CDR3 DNA reads TGTGCCAGTAGTATAGGCGGGATCACTGAAGCTTTCTTT. The encoded protein is CASSIGGITEAFF.

The rearrangement uses TRBV9 and TRBJ2-3; 8 bases map to TRBD2. Trimming removed 0 bases from V and 7 bases from J; junction bases left unmatched: 13. Looked up from germline, CDR1 is SGDLS and CDR2 is YYNGEE. CDR3 length equals 17 residues. CDR3 protein: CASSVDPGGPLAYTQYF. In DNA, the CDR3 is TGTGCCAGCAGCGTAGACCCGGGGGGGCCTCTCGCATATACGCAGTATTTT.

V gene TRBV7-3 combines with J gene TRBJ2-3, with a possible D match to TRBD2 (6 bases). Germline CDR1 is SGHTA and CDR2 is FQGTGA. Trimming pared 4 bases from V and 2 bases from J, leaving 19 bases between. This CDR3 has 17 residues. The CDR3, as DNA: TGTGCCAGCAGCTCAGCGGGCGGGATGGTCCTCACAGATACGCAGTATTTT. Translated, it gives CASSSAGGMVLTDTQYF.

The gene calls are TRBV29-1 and TRBJ2-3; the match to TRBD2 covers 9 bases. The CDR3 totals 16 residues. The junction had 10 bases not matched to a gene; V was cut back by 3 bases and J by 3 bases. Per germline, CDR1 SQVTM and CDR2 ANQGSEA. CDR3 DNA sequence: TGCAGCGTTGATTTAGTAGCGGGGGAATGGACAGATACGCAGTATTTT. It encodes CSVDLVAGEWTDTQYF.

The V and J genes are TRBV19 and TRBJ2-1; TRBD2 agrees at 7 bases. After removal of 3 bases from V and 5 bases from J, the junction contained 7 bases not matched to a gene. The germline CDR1 and CDR2 sequences are LNHDA and SQIVND (reference sequence). The CDR3 has 15 residues. The CDR3 region has the DNA TGTGCCAGTAGTATCTCAGGACTAGGGAACAATGAGCAGTTCTTC. Protein: CASSISGLGNNEQFF.

The chain has TRBV9 and TRBJ2-2; 7 positions match TRBD1. The CDR3 consists of 14 residues. V lost 6 bases, J lost 4 bases, and 6 bases stayed unmatched. CDR1 and CDR2 (germline): SGDLS, YYNGEE. This CDR3 reads CASTRQGSTGELFF. The CDR3 DNA reads TGTGCCAGCACAAGACAGGGAAGCACCGGGGAGCTGTTTTTT. The full variable domain, in which reference TRBV9 and TRBJ2-2 provide the parts outside the CDR3, is DSGVTQTPKHLITATGQRVTLRCSPRSGDLSVYWYQQSLDQGLQFLIQYYNGEERAKGNILERFSAQQFPDLHSELNLSSLELGDSALYFCASTRQGSTGELFFGEGSRLTVL.

V and J are TRBV5-6 and TRBJ2-5, with 12 bases identical to TRBD2. The DNA matches TRBJ2-7 better at its end, which makes the J call doubtful. The CDR3 covers 16 residues. Germline CDR1 reads SGHDT; CDR2 reads YYEEEE. The CDR3 protein is CASSLDTSGGTYEQYF. In nucleotides, the CDR3 is TGTGCCAGCAGCTTGGATACTAGCGGGGGGACCTACGAGCAGTACTTC.

The CDR3 DNA sequence: TGTGCCAGCTCACCCACTAAGGCTCGCACAGATACGCAGTATTTT. It yields the protein CASSPTKARTDTQYF. The V gene is TRBV18, the J gene TRBJ2-3, with D unclear. The V end lost 3 bases, the J end lost 1 base, and 11 bases lay between the germline ends. Looked up from germline, CDR1 is KGHSH and CDR2 is LQKENI. The CDR3 sequence is 15 residues long.

The V gene is TRBV5-4, the J gene TRBJ1-1; 9 bases match TRBD1. Trimming cost V 4 bases and J 7 bases; bases outside gene matches: 8. Germline V CDR1 and CDR2: SGHNT, YYREEE (reference sequence). This CDR3 spans 14 amino acids. CDR3 DNA: TGTGCCAGCAGCCCGGACAGGGGAAGAATTGAAGCTTTCTTT. Its translation is CASSPDRGRIEAFF.

The chain links TRBV30 to TRBJ2-1; TRBD2 agrees at 12 bases. CDR3 length: 15 amino acids. Germline trimming cut 0 bases from V and 7 bases from J; bases unmatched to any gene: 4. The V gene's germline CDR1 is GTSNPN and CDR2 SVGIG (reference sequence). This CDR3 reads CAWSVASGGANEQFF. For the CDR3, the DNA is TGTGCCTGGAGTGTGGCTAGCGGGGGGGCGAATGAGCAGTTCTTC.

The chain joins TRBV20-1 to TRBJ2-7; D is ambiguous. In germline, CDR1 is DFQATT, CDR2 SNEGSKA (reference sequence). Trimming shortened V by 3 bases and J by 4 bases, and 7 bases separated the two germline ends. This CDR3 region has 11 residues. This chain's CDR3 is CSARRYYEQYF. The DNA for the CDR3 is TGCAGTGCTAGGAGGTATTACGAGCAGTACTTC.

This sequence joins TRBV9 and TRBJ2-6, with D perhaps matching TRBD2 (6 bases). This CDR3 contains 19 residues. Germline CDR1 is SGDLS and CDR2 is YYNGEE. The V gene lost 2 bases and the J gene lost 0 bases, with 18 bases spanning the gap. This CDR3 reads CASSVSRDLYRSGANVLTF. As DNA, the CDR3 is TGTGCCAGCAGCGTTTCCCGGGACTTATACCGCTCTGGGGCCAACGTCCTGACTTTC.

This chain uses TRBV25-1 with TRBJ2-1; 8 nucleotides line up with TRBD2. The CDR3 extends over 18 amino acids. Germline CDR1 and CDR2: MGHDK and SYGVNS. Losses at the gene ends were 2 bases for V and 10 bases for J; bases not matched to a gene: 19. DNA of the CDR3: TGTGCCAGCAGTGAAGGTTTGGTGAGCGGGGGAGCCCGACCCGAGCAGTTCTTC. Its translation is CASSEGLVSGGARPEQFF.

This chain connects TRBV5-1 to TRBJ2-7; 10 positions agree with TRBD2. CDR3 length: 17 residues. Losses at the gene ends were 0 bases for V and 3 bases for J; bases not matched to a gene: 9. Germline V gives CDR1 SGHRS, CDR2 YFSETQ. The CDR3 coding sequence is TGCGCCAGCAGCTTGGCCCGGAGCGGGGGGGACTACTACGAGCAGTACTTC. As protein: CASSLARSGGDYYEQYF.

V gene TRBV28 combines with J gene TRBJ2-5; weak D call: TRBD1 (5 bases). The V and J ends lost 0 bases and 1 base respectively, with 6 bases between them. CDR1 is MDHEN and CDR2 is SYDVKM in the germline V gene. The CDR3 consists of 14 residues. The CDR3 nucleotides read TGTGCCAGCAGTTTATGGCAGGGCCAAGAGACCCAGTACTTC. Its protein is CASSLWQGQETQYF.

The chain couples TRBV7-8 to TRBJ1-6, with TRBD1 identical over 7 bases. The CDR3 spans 17 residues. Germline CDR1 and CDR2: SGHVS and FQNEAQ. V shed 2 bases, J shed 8 bases, and the junction held 12 bases outside the gene matches. CDR3 sequence reads: CASSLLGRATGDSPLHF. The CDR3 DNA reads TGTGCCAGCAGCTTATTGGGCAGGGCAACAGGGGATTCACCCCTCCACTTT.

The chain employs TRBV4-1 and TRBJ1-2, with 10 bases fitting TRBD1. J lost 1 base, V lost 1 base, and 0 bases had no gene match. Germline CDR1 is MGHRA and CDR2 is YSYEKL. The CDR3 contains 15 residues. CDR3 amino acids: CASSQGDRGNYGYTF. The CDR3 coding sequence is TGCGCCAGCAGCCAAGGGGACAGGGGTAACTATGGCTACACCTTC.

The rearrangement joins TRBV7-6 to TRBJ1-4; TRBD1 matches at 7 bases. V lost 5 bases and J lost 3; bases outside the gene matches: 3. The CDR3 is 14 residues long. CDR1 SGHVS and CDR2 FNYEAQ come from the germline V gene. The CDR3 sequence is CASSRGGPNEKLFF. CDR3 DNA sequence: TGTGCCAGCAGCCGAGGGGGCCCTAATGAAAAACTGTTTTTT.

This clone was recorded once. V is TRBV18 and J is TRBJ2-5; 15 positions match TRBD2. The CDR3 is 19 amino acids. CDR1 and CDR2 (germline): KGHSH, LQKENI. Trimming took 6 bases from V and 5 from J; bases not matched to a gene: 16. The CDR3 protein is CASSLWTSGGGFSPETQYF. As DNA, the CDR3 is TGTGCCAGCTCCCTCTGGACTAGCGGGGGGGGATTTTCCCCGGAGACCCAGTACTTC.

The chain joins TRBV11-1 to TRBJ1-1, with 7 bases matching TRBD1. This CDR3 is 14 amino acids long. CDR1 is SGHAT and CDR2 is FQDESV in the germline V gene (reference sequence). Unmatched junction bases numbered 3, after V lost 3 bases and J lost 2 bases. CDR3 DNA: TGTGCCAGCAGCTTCGACAGGGTTAACACTGAAGCTTTCTTT. Translating it yields CASSFDRVNTEAFF.

A single count supports this clone. DNA for the CDR3: TGCGCCAGCAGCTTGGAGGGGCAAGAGACCCAGTACTTC. It codes for CASSLEGQETQYF. The J gene is TRBJ2-5, the V gene TRBV5-1; a weak D match, TRBD1 (5 bases). The CDR3 spans 13 residues. Germline V lookup: CDR1 SGHRS, CDR2 YFSETQ. V was clipped by 0 bases and J by 2 bases, with 5 bases between them.

V is TRBV5-1 and J is TRBJ1-3; D call uncertain. V lost 0 bases to trimming and J lost 0 bases, with 10 bases between them. The CDR3 length is 16 residues. Germline loops: CDR1 SGHRS, CDR2 YFSETQ. The CDR3 loop reads CASSLEPGLSGNTIYF. The DNA of the CDR3 is TGCGCCAGCAGCTTGGAGCCAGGTCTCTCTGGAAACACCATATATTTT.

The J gene is TRBJ2-7, the V gene TRBV7-6; 9 nucleotides agree with TRBD1. The junction had 10 bases not matched to a gene; V was cut back by 1 base and J by 3 bases. The CDR3 has 17 amino acids. Germline V gene sequence: CDR1 SGHVS, CDR2 FNYEAQ. Written as DNA, the CDR3 is TGTGCCAGCAGCTTAGGGTCCCGGACAGGGGAGGACTACGAGCAGTACTTC. It yields the protein CASSLGSRTGEDYEQYF.

This clone is a singleton in its sample. The V gene is TRBV12-5, the J gene TRBJ2-1; possibly TRBD1 for D (5 bases). The CDR3 covers 13 residues. CDR1 and CDR2 from the germline V gene are LGHNT and FRNRAP. Trimming removed 1 base from V and 5 bases from J, with 6 bases in between. The CDR3 coding sequence is TGTGCTAGTGGTTTGGCAGGGAACAATGAGCAGTTCTTC. It specifies CASGLAGNNEQFF. The variable domain in full, with the rest retrieved from reference TRBV12-5 and TRBJ2-1, is DARVTQTPRHKVTEMGQEVTMRCQPILGHNTVFWYRQTMMQGLELLAYFRNRAPLDDSGMPKDRFSAEMPDATLATLKIQPSEPRDSAVYFCASGLAGNNEQFFGPGTRLTVL.

The chain couples TRBV5-1 to TRBJ2-5, with D unresolved. With 0 bases removed from V and 1 base from J, the gap between germline ends came to 10 bases. Germline loops: CDR1 SGHRS, CDR2 YFSETQ. CDR3 length equals 15 residues. The CDR3 protein is CASSLGLTIQETQYF. The DNA of the CDR3 is TGCGCCAGCAGCTTGGGGTTGACAATCCAAGAGACCCAGTACTTC.